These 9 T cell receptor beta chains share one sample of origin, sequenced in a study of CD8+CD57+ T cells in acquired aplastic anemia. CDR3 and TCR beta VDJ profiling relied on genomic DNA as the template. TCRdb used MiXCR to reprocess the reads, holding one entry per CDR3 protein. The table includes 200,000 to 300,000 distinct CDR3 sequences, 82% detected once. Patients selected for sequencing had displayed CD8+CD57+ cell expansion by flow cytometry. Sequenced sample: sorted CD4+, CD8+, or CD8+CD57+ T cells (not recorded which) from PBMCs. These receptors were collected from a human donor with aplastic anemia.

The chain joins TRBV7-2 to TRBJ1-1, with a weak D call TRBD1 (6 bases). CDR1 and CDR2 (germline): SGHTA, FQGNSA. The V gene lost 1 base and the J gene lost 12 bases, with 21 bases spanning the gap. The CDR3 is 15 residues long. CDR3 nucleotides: TGTGCCAGCAGCTTAGATCTGGCGAGGACAGCTACGCCTTTCTTT. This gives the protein CASSLDLARTATPFF.

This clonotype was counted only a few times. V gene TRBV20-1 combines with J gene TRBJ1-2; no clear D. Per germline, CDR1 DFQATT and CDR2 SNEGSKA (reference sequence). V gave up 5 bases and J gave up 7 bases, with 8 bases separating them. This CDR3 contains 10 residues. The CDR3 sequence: CSAYSFGYTF. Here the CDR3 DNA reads TGCAGTGCTTACAGTTTTGGCTACACCTTC.

DNA for the CDR3: TGCGCCAGCAGCTTGCAACAGGGTATAGAGGAGCAGTACTTC. Encoded protein: CASSLQQGIEEQYF. V usage is TRBV5-1 and J usage is TRBJ2-5; weak D call: TRBD1 (6 bases). The CDR3 is made up of 14 amino acids. The germline V and J ends were trimmed by 1 base and 11 bases, with 18 bases remaining between them. Germline lookup yields CDR1 SGHRS and CDR2 YFSETQ.

The CDR3 DNA is TGTGCCAGCTCCAGAGAGGCCGGCCCCGTTACACACTATTTT. Translation gives CASSREAGPVTHYF. This chain joins TRBV7-3 and TRBJ2-3; no clear D. This CDR3 is 14 amino acids long. Germline values: CDR1 SGHTA, CDR2 FQGTGA. The ends were cut back, 8 bases at V and 15 bases at J, with 27 bases in the middle.

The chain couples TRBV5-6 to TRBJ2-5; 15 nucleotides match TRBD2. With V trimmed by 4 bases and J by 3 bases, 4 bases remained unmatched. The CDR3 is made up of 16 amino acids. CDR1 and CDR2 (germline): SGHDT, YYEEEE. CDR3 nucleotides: TGTGCCAGCAGCGGGACTAGCGGGGGGCGGGAAGAGACCCAGTACTTC. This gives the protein CASSGTSGGREETQYF.

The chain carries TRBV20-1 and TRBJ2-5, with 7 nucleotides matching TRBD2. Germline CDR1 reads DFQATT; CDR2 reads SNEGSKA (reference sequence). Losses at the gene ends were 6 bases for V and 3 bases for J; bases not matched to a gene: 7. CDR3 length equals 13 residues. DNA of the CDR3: TGCAGTGCCCGAGCCCTAGCGGAAGAGACCCAGTACTTC. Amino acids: CSARALAEETQYF.

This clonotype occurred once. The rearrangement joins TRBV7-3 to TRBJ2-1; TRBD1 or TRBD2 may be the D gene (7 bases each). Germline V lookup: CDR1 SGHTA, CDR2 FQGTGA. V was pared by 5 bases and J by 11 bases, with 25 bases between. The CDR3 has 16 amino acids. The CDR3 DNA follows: TGTGCCAGCAGCCCACAGGGGACCTGGGGGGGCACCCAGCAGTTCTTC. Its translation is CASSPQGTWGGTQQFF.

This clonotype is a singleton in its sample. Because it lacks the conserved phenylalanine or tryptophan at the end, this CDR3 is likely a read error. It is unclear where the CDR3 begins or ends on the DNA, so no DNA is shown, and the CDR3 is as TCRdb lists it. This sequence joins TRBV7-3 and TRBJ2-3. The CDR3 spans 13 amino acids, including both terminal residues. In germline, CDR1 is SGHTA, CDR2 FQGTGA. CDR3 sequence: CASSLGGTGANVL.

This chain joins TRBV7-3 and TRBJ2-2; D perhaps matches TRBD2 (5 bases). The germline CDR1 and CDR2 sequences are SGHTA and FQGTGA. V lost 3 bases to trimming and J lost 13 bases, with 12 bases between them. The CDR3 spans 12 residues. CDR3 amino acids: CASSFRPGWLFF. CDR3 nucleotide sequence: TGTGCCAGCAGCTTTAGACCGGGGTGGCTGTTTTTT.